This T cell receptor (beta chain) was profiled in a study of CD8 T cells in ankylosing spondylitis. Study-level findings and limits: Reported data indicate significant enrichment of disease-linked clones within matched ankylosing spondylitis synovial fluid. The authors found the disease-linked clones to be CD8+ and relatively rare in peripheral blood.

MiXCR, applied by TCRdb to the 5' RACE reads, yields one record per CDR3 protein. The repertoire has fewer than 400,000 distinct CDR3 sequences, under 15% of them found once; the top ten carry roughly 1.1%. In the case of this clonotype: The antigen remains unidentified.

J was trimmed by 6 bases and V by 5 bases; bases with no gene match: 6. Germline V lookup: CDR1 SGHRS, CDR2 YFSETQ. The CDR3 has 13 residues. This receptor was taken from a male donor with ankylosing spondylitis or in good health (not recorded which). Source material: blood, either unsorted or a sorted T cell fraction (not recorded which). The chain carries TRBV5-1 and TRBJ2-3, with 7 bases fitting TRBD2. CDR3 sequence (DNA): TGCGCCAGCAGTCGGCGGGGAGGGGATACGCAGTATTTT. It is translated as CASSRRGGDTQYF.